The rows below give T cell receptor beta chains drawn from one sample of a study of T cell repertoires in cytomegalovirus infection. TCRdb passed the reads through MiXCR, listing each CDR3 protein once. The repertoire holds nearly 650,000 distinct CDR3 sequences, with 24% as singletons. Material for sequencing was CD8+ T cells from PBMCs. All receptors come from a human donor in good health (CMV status not recorded). Some clones in this sample may be carry-over from other donors' samples. CDR3s include the opening cysteine and the closing phenylalanine or tryptophan. Fields, in order: V gene, D gene, clone size, J gene, CDR3 DNA, CDR3 protein. A D gene is named only where the DNA matches it firmly. The size of a clone is reported for some rows only, either as once, few or many, or as a class for expanded clones.

TRBV7-2	NA	many	TRBJ1-3	TGTGCCAGCAGCCAAAGGGGGGGCCAACTCGGAAACACCATATATTTT	CASSQRGGQLGNTIYF
TRBV7-8	NA	NA	TRBJ1-2	TGTGCCAGCAGCTCTCCGGGACGGGCTTTCTATGGCTACACCTTC	CASSSPGRAFYGYTF
TRBV7-2	TRBD2	many	TRBJ2-1	TGTGCCAGCAGCTTAGCGGTTAGCGGGGGGAGCCTCGGTGAGCAGTTCTTC	CASSLAVSGGSLGEQFF
TRBV7-9	NA	NA	TRBJ2-3	TGTGCCAGCAGCTTTCCAGGAAACGCAGATACGCAGTATTTT	CASSFPGNADTQYF
TRBV28	NA	NA	TRBJ2-1	TGTGCCAGCAGTTTACTGCGGGACCTCTACAATGAGCAGTTCTTC	CASSLLRDLYNEQFF
TRBV12-3/TRBV12-4	NA	NA	TRBJ2-7	TGTGCCACCATGGGACCTTATTCCTACGAGCAGTACTTC	CATMGPYSYEQYF
TRBV20-1	TRBD2	NA	TRBJ2-3	TGCAGTGCTAGTAGCGGGGGTTCTACGCAGTATTTT	CSASSGGSTQYF
TRBV9	NA	few	TRBJ1-1	TGTGCCAGCAGCGCAGGGGCCCCATCTGAAGCTTTCTTT	CASSAGAPSEAFF
TRBV7-9	NA	many	TRBJ2-7	TGTGCCAGCAGCCGCCCGGGGAGGATCATCGAGCAGTACTTC	CASSRPGRIIEQYF
TRBV7-2	NA	NA	TRBJ1-1	TGTGCCAGCAGTTCCGACGAAGGGGCGGCTTTCTTT	CASSSDEGAAFF
TRBV7-6	NA	NA	TRBJ1-1	TGTGCCAGCAGCTTAGCGCTTAAGAATTTGAACACTGAAGCTTTCTTT	CASSLALKNLNTEAFF
TRBV2	NA	NA	TRBJ2-7	TGTGCCACCCTGGGATCCTACGAGCAGTACTTC	CATLGSYEQYF
TRBV6-6	NA	NA	TRBJ2-1	TGTGCCAGCAGGACCGAGAGAGGGGGGAATGAGCAGTTCTTC	CASRTERGGNEQFF
TRBV6-5	NA	NA	TRBJ1-5	TGTGCCAGCAGTTCTACAGGTCCGGGAGGACCCCAGCATTTT	CASSSTGPGGPQHF
TRBV20-1	NA	NA	TRBJ2-1	TGCAGTGCTAGAGATACGGCAGGGCTCTTCTACAATGAGCAGTTCTTC	CSARDTAGLFYNEQFF
TRBV6-5	TRBD1	NA	TRBJ1-1	TGTGCCAGCAGCCGGGACAGAAAATTTGAAGCTTTCTTT	CASSRDRKFEAFF
TRBV14	TRBD2	NA	TRBJ2-5	TGTGCCAGCAGCCAAGATGAGAGACTAGCGGGGGCCCGGCAAGAGACCCAGTACTTC	CASSQDERLAGARQETQYF
TRBV14	NA	NA	TRBJ2-1	TGTGCCAGCAGCCAAGATTCGCTACGCTTGGCCAACAATGAGCAGTTCTTC	CASSQDSLRLANNEQFF
TRBV6-2/TRBV6-3	TRBD1	few	TRBJ1-5	TGTGCCACCCGAATCGGGACAGAAAGTTATCAGCCCCAGCATTTT	CATRIGTESYQPQHF
TRBV28	NA	NA	TRBJ1-5	TGTGCCAGCAGTTTCCCTGAGGGACAGCCCCAGCATTTT	CASSFPEGQPQHF